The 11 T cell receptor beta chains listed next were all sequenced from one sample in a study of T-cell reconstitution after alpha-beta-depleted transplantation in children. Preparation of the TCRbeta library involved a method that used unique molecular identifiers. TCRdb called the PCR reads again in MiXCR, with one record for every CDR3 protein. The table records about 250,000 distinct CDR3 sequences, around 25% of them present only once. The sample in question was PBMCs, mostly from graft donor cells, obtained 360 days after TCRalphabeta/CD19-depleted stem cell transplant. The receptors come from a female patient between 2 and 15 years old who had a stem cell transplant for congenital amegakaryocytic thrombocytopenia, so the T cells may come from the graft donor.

CDR3 in DNA: TGTGCCAGCAGCCAAGAAGGGACAGGGGGCGTGGACGAGACCCAGTACTTC. Protein: CASSQEGTGGVDETQYF. V is TRBV4-2 and J is TRBJ2-5, with 12 bases fitting TRBD1. V dropped 0 bases and J dropped 5; count of bases not matched to a gene: 7. This CDR3 has 17 amino acids. Germline CDR1 and CDR2: LGHNA and YNFKEQ.

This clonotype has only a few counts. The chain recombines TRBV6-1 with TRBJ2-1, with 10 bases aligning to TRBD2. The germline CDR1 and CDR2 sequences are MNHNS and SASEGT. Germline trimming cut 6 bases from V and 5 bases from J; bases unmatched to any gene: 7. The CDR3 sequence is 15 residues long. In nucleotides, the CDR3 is TGTGCCAGCAGGAAACTAGCGGGGAGAAACAATGAGCAGTTCTTC. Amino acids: CASRKLAGRNNEQFF.

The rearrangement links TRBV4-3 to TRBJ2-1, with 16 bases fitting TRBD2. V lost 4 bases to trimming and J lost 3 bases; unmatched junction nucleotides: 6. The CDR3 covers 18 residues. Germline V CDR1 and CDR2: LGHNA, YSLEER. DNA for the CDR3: TGCGCCAGCAGCCTCGAGGGACTAGCGGGAGGGTTCTACAATGAGCAGTTCTTC. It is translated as CASSLEGLAGGFYNEQFF.

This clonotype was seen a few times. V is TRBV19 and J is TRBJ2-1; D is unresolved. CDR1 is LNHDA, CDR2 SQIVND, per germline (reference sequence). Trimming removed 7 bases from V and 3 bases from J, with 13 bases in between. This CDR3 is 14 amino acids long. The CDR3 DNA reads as TGTGCCAGTAAGGTTCAGGACCACTACAATGAGCAGTTCTTC. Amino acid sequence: CASKVQDHYNEQFF.

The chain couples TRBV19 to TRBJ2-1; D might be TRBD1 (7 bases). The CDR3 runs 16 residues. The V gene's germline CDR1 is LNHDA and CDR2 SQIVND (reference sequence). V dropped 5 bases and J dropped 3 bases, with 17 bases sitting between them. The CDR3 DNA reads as TGTGCCAGTAGTGGCAGGGGGGACTTATACTACAATGAGCAGTTCTTC. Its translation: CASSGRGDLYYNEQFF.

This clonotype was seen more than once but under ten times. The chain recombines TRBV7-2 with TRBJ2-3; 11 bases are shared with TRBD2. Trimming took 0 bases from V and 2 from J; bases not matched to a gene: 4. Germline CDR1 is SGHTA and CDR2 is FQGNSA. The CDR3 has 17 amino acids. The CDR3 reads CASSLAGTSGLTDTQYF. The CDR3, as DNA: TGTGCCAGCAGCTTAGCCGGGACTAGCGGTCTCACAGATACGCAGTATTTT.

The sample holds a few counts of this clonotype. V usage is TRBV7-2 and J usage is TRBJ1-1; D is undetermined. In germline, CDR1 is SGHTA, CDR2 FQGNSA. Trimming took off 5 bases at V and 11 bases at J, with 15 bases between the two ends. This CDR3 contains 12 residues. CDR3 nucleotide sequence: TGTGCCAGCAGCCGATCGACTTCGGTGGCTTTCTTT. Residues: CASSRSTSVAFF.

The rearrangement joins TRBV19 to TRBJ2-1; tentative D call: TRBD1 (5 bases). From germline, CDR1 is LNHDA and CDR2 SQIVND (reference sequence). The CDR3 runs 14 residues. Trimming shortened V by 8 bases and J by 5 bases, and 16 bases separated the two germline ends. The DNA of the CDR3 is TGTGCCAGTGGGAAGGGGCAGGCCCACAATGAGCAGTTCTTC. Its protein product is CASGKGQAHNEQFF.

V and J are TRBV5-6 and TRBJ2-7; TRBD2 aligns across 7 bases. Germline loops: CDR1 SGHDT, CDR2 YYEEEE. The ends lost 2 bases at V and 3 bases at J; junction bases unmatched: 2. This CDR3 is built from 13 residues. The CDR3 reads CASSLAGRYEQYF. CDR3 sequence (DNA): TGTGCCAGCAGCTTAGCGGGGCGCTACGAGCAGTACTTC.

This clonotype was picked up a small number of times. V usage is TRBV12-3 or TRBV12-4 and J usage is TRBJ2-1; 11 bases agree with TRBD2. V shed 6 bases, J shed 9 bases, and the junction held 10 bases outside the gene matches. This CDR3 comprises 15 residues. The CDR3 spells CASSLGLAGFTEQFF. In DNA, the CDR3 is TGTGCCAGCAGCCTCGGACTAGCGGGTTTTACTGAGCAGTTCTTC.

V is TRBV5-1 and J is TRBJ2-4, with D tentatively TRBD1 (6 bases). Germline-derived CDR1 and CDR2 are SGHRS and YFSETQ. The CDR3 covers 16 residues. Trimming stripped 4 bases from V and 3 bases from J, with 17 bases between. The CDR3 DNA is TGCGCCAGCAGCAGACAGGCGGGTCCGGGCAAAAACATTCAGTACTTC. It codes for CASSRQAGPGKNIQYF. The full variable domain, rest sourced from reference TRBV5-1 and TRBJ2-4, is KAGVTQTPRYLIKTRGQQVTLSCSPISGHRSVSWYQQTPGQGLQFLFEYFSETQRNKGNFPGRFSGRQFSNSRSEMNVSTLELGDSALYLCASSRQAGPGKNIQYFGAGTRLSVL.